This paragraph reports one T cell receptor beta chain. An end of the junction differs from the germline gene, which may be a read error. These data are taken from a study of beta chain features in type 1 diabetes. The CDR3 totals 12 residues. Germline CDR1 and CDR2: ENHRY and SYGVKD. What was sequenced were expressed TCRB transcripts, since all of the isolated RNA had been reverse transcribed. The data were produced by immunoSEQ multiplex PCR, yet TCRdb's version contains in-frame clones alone and is incomplete. There are hundreds of thousands of clones in the sample; under 8.5% occur only once, and around 0.45% lies in the top ten.

This sequence joins TRBV10-3 and TRBJ2-5; D is uncertain. This receptor was taken from a woman under 30 in good health. The sequenced sample consisted of central memory CD4+ T cells from blood. CDR3 DNA: TGTGCCATCGGTGAAGGACAAGAGACCCAGTACTTC. Residues: CAIGEGQETQYF.